The 20 T cell receptor beta chains presented below share a single source sample, sequenced in a study of T cells in Graves' hyperthyroidism and ophthalmopathy (dated by TCRdb to between 2018 and 2020). The receptor library was made with multiplex PCR. TCRdb records Illumina HiSeq 2000 as the sequencer. The TCR beta CDR3 regions were amplified from RNA transcripts. A first-round RT-PCR of the TCR CDR3 used the HTBI primer set with the Qiagen OneStep RT-PCR kit. The public sequencing data were trimmed at Q25 with fastp and processed into clonotypes with MiXCR by TCRdb, which kept only in-frame beta chains. When rows share a CDR3 protein, they turn into one entry using the most common DNA and genes. Present in this sample are approximately 600,000 distinct CDR3 sequences, roughly 20% of which were seen just once. About 34% of the sample is in the top ten clones. The sample was blood. The source is a man aged 25 to 45 with Graves' ophthalmopathy.

The chain employs TRBV29-1 and TRBJ2-1, with TRBD2 matching over 7 bases. V shed 5 bases, J shed 9 bases, and the junction held 10 bases outside the gene matches. The V gene's germline CDR1 is SQVTM and CDR2 ANQGSEA. The CDR3 is made up of 13 amino acids. The chain's CDR3 is CSVYSGGGSEQFF. DNA for the CDR3: TGCAGCGTTTACTCGGGGGGAGGCAGTGAGCAGTTCTTC.

The CDR3 coding sequence is TGTGCCAGCAGCCCCCAAGCTTGGGCAGGGTGGAATCAGCCCCAGCATTTT. It is translated as CASSPQAWAGWNQPQHF. The rearrangement joins TRBV7-2 to TRBJ1-5; maybe TRBD1 (5 bases). The V gene lost 5 bases and the J gene lost 4 bases, with 21 bases spanning the gap. Germline CDR1 and CDR2: SGHTA and FQGNSA. The CDR3 covers 17 residues.

The V call is TRBV4-3, the J call TRBJ1-5; D ambiguous. The CDR3 spans 15 residues. Trimming shortened V by 3 bases and J by 3 bases, and 12 bases separated the two germline ends. Germline CDR1 reads LGHNA; CDR2 reads YSLEER. For the CDR3, the DNA is TGCGCCAGCAGCCATGACATCCGGCACAATCAGCCCCAGCATTTT. Amino acids: CASSHDIRHNQPQHF.

The chain employs TRBV28 and TRBJ2-7, with 14 bases lining up with TRBD2. Trimming at V came to 4 bases and at J to 3 bases, leaving 8 bases not matched to a gene. CDR1 is MDHEN, CDR2 SYDVKM, per germline. The CDR3 contains 17 residues. CDR3 sequence (DNA): TGTGCCAGCAGTTCCGGACTAGCGGGAGGCCCATTCTACGAGCAGTACTTC. Its translation is CASSSGLAGGPFYEQYF.

This clonotype was seen a few times. CDR3 in DNA: TGTGCCAGCAGCTCAGACAGGGATGGCTACGAGCAGTACTTC. It is translated as CASSSDRDGYEQYF. The chain joins TRBV6-1 to TRBJ2-7; 7 bases align to TRBD1. CDR1 MNHNS and CDR2 SASEGT come from the germline V gene. J lost 3 bases, V lost 6 bases, and 8 bases had no gene match. This CDR3 has 14 residues.

The chain has TRBV11-1 and TRBJ2-7; D not resolved. V was pared by 4 bases and J by 3 bases, with 10 bases between. The germline V gene encodes CDR1 SGHAT and CDR2 FQDESV (reference sequence). The CDR3 runs 13 residues. The DNA for the CDR3 is TGTGCCAGCAGCTCCTTGGCGGACTACGAGCAGTACTTC. Amino acids: CASSSLADYEQYF.

This clonotype occurred a few times. The chain employs TRBV29-1 and TRBJ2-7; D uncertain. The CDR3 has 10 residues. With 4 bases removed from V and 2 bases from J, the gap between germline ends came to 3 bases. The germline V gene has CDR1 SQVTM and CDR2 ANQGSEA. The CDR3 DNA reads as TGCAGCGTTGTAGCCTACGAGCAGTACTTC. Residues: CSVVAYEQYF.

In this sample, this clonotype turned up many times. The rearrangement joins TRBV7-2 to TRBJ1-5; D might be TRBD1 (5 bases). The germline V gene has CDR1 SGHTA and CDR2 FQGNSA. This CDR3 comprises 15 residues. V lost 5 bases to trimming and J lost 7 bases, with 18 bases between them. CDR3 coding DNA: TGTGCCAGCAGCCGGCCTGGGGGGAACGGCCAGCCCCAGCATTTT. Amino acids: CASSRPGGNGQPQHF.

The gene calls are TRBV4-2 and TRBJ2-7, with D possibly TRBD1 on 6 matching bases. CDR1 and CDR2 (germline): LGHNA, YNFKEQ. The CDR3 has 16 residues. V was clipped by 5 bases and J by 2 bases, with 19 bases between them. The CDR3 is CASSLAPQGSPYEQYF. CDR3 sequence (DNA): TGTGCCAGCAGCTTGGCCCCACAGGGTAGCCCCTACGAGCAGTACTTC.

J is TRBJ2-3 and V is TRBV24-1; TRBD1 aligns across 11 bases. The CDR3 totals 16 residues. Per the germline V gene, CDR1 is KGHDR and CDR2 is SFDVKD. The junction had 6 bases not matched to a gene; V was cut back by 3 bases and J by 5 bases. CDR3 sequence: CATSDIGTGGKDTQYF. CDR3 DNA sequence: TGTGCCACCAGTGATATCGGGACAGGGGGAAAAGATACGCAGTATTTT.

The chain carries TRBV4-3 and TRBJ2-5; 9 nucleotides agree with TRBD2. CDR1 and CDR2 (germline): LGHNA, YSLEER. The length of the CDR3 is 18 residues. The V segment lost 1 base and the J segment 1 base; nucleotides outside the gene matches: 10. In nucleotides, the CDR3 is TGCGCCAGCAGCCAAGGGAGGCGGGGGGGGATTACCCAAGAGACCCAGTACTTC. Translated: CASSQGRRGGITQETQYF.

The chain employs TRBV10-3 and TRBJ1-2, with 7 bases fitting TRBD1. This CDR3 spans 14 amino acids. Losses at the gene ends were 4 bases for V and 6 bases for J; bases not matched to a gene: 8. Germline V gives CDR1 ENHRY, CDR2 SYGVKD. This CDR3 is CAISGPLGTDGYTF. CDR3 nucleotides: TGTGCCATCAGTGGTCCATTGGGGACAGATGGCTACACCTTC.

The V gene is TRBV29-1, the J gene TRBJ2-1; 9 nucleotides match TRBD2. The CDR3 is 16 residues long. Losses at the gene ends were 4 bases for V and 7 bases for J; bases not matched to a gene: 14. CDR1 is SQVTM and CDR2 is ANQGSEA in the germline V gene. Here the CDR3 reads CSVVPWREGRQNEQFF. In DNA, the CDR3 is TGCAGCGTTGTGCCGTGGCGGGAGGGCCGTCAGAATGAGCAGTTCTTC.

The sample holds one count of this clonotype. The chain carries TRBV19 and TRBJ1-5; D remains unclear. The germline V gene has CDR1 LNHDA and CDR2 SQIVND (reference sequence). The CDR3 sequence is 16 residues long. Trimming pared 3 bases from V and 0 bases from J, leaving 12 bases between. The CDR3 loop reads CASSIVSGNSNQPQHF. The CDR3 nucleotides are TGTGCCAGTAGTATCGTTTCCGGGAATAGCAATCAGCCCCAGCATTTT.

This clonotype has more than one count but fewer than ten. V is TRBV29-1 and J is TRBJ1-1; D not resolved. Trimming left V 4 bases short and J 0 bases short, with 9 bases between. This CDR3 contains 13 residues. Germline V lookup: CDR1 SQVTM, CDR2 ANQGSEA. The CDR3 here is CSVGLGLNTEAFF. CDR3 coding DNA: TGCAGCGTTGGTCTGGGGTTGAACACTGAAGCTTTCTTT. Complete variable domain (other parts from reference TRBV29-1 and TRBJ1-1): SAVISQKPSRDICQRGTSLTIQCQVDSQVTMMFWYRQQPGQSLTLIATANQGSEATYESGFVIDKFPISRPNLTFSTLTVSNMSPEDSSIYLCSVGLGLNTEAFFGQGTRLTVV.

This chain joins TRBV7-6 and TRBJ2-1, with TRBD2 as a possible D gene (6 bases). The CDR3 runs to 17 residues. Germline V lookup: CDR1 SGHVS, CDR2 FNYEAQ. V lost 1 base and J lost 7, with 20 bases in between. CDR3 nucleotide sequence: TGTGCCAGCAGCTTAGTTGGCGGGACCGCCTTTTTGAATGAGCAGTTCTTC. Residues: CASSLVGGTAFLNEQFF.

This clonotype has just a few counts. The rearrangement uses TRBV6-2 or TRBV6-3 and TRBJ1-1, with 8 bases fitting TRBD1. V dropped 8 bases and J dropped 11; count of bases not matched to a gene: 7. Germline CDR1 reads MNHEY; CDR2 reads SVGEGT. The length of the CDR3 is 11 residues. DNA of the CDR3: TGTGCCAGCGACAGGGGAAGTGGTGCTTTCTTT. The encoded protein is CASDRGSGAFF.

This clonotype was seen more than once but under ten times. The V call is TRBV27, the J call TRBJ2-7; 7 nucleotides line up with TRBD1. The germline CDR1 and CDR2 sequences are MNHEY and SMNVEV (reference sequence). The length of the CDR3 is 15 residues. V was pared by 4 bases and J by 6 bases, with 12 bases of the junction left unmatched. The CDR3 DNA sequence: TGTGCCAGCAGTTCCCTCCGGGACAGAAGGGCCGAGCAGTACTTC. Translating gives CASSSLRDRRAEQYF.

This chain connects TRBV27 to TRBJ2-3, with TRBD1 matching 7 bases. The V gene's germline CDR1 is MNHEY and CDR2 SMNVEV (reference sequence). CDR3 length: 16 residues. The V segment lost 5 bases and the J segment 2 bases; nucleotides outside the gene matches: 10. The CDR3 DNA sequence: TGTGCCAGCAGTCCATCCGACAGGGCTGTCACAGATACGCAGTATTTT. Protein product: CASSPSDRAVTDTQYF.

The chain couples TRBV6-1 to TRBJ2-1; D gene ambiguous. The ends were cut back, 2 bases at V and 5 bases at J, with 13 bases in the middle. The CDR3 spans 15 residues. Germline V gene sequence: CDR1 MNHNS, CDR2 SASEGT. The chain's CDR3 is CASSESKALNNEQFF. The DNA of the CDR3 is TGTGCCAGCAGTGAATCCAAAGCTCTCAACAATGAGCAGTTCTTC.